The clone carrying this TCR beta chain was seen more than once but under ten times. Germline CDR1 and CDR2: MNHEY and SMNVEV (reference sequence). V was cut by 4 bases and J by 2 bases, with 15 bases left in between. This CDR3 has 15 amino acids. These data belong to a study of T cell changes during pregnancy in multiple sclerosis. The protocol was immunoSEQ multiplex PCR, while the TCRdb copy is restricted to in-frame clones and leaves out a portion. The table lists approximately 100,000 clones, just over 90% of them singletons. The receptor comes from a female donor with multiple sclerosis, enrolled in a pregnancy study. The sample consisted of peripheral blood, taken after pregnancy. The chain is built from TRBV27 and TRBJ2-7, with unresolved D. Here the CDR3 DNA reads TGTGCCAGCAGTTACCACCGAGGAGAAGCCTACGAGCAGTACTTC. This translates into CASSYHRGEAYEQYF.